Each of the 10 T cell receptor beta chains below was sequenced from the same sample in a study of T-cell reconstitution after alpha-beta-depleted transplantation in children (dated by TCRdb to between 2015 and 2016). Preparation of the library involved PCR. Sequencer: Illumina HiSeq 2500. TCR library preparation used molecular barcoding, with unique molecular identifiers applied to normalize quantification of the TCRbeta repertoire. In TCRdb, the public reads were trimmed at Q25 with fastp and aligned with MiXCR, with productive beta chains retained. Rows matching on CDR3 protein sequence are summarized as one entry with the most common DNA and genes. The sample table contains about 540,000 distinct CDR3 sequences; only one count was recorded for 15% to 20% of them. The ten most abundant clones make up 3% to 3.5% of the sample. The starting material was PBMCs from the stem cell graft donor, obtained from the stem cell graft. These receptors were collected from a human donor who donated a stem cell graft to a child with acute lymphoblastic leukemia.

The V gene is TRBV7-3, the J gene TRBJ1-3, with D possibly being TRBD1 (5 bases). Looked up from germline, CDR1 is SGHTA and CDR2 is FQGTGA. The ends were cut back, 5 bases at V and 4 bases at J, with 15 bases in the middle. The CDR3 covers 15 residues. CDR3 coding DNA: TGTGCCAGCAGCCGCGGCGGGGGTAACGGAAACACCATATATTTT. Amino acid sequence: CASSRGGGNGNTIYF.

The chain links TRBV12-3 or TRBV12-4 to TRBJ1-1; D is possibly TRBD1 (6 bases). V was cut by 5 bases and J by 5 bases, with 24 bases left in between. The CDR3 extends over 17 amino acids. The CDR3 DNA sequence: TGTGCCAGCAGTCAGGGGAGCGGGGCAGGAGTGGGAACTGAAGCTTTCTTT. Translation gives CASSQGSGAGVGTEAFF.

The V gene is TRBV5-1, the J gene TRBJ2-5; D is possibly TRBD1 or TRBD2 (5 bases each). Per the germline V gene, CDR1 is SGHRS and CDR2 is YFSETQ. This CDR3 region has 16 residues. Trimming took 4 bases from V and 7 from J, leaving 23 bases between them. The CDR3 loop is CASSLDAGSWGGTQYF. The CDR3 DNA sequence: TGCGCCAGCAGCCTTGATGCAGGGAGCTGGGGTGGGACCCAGTACTTC.

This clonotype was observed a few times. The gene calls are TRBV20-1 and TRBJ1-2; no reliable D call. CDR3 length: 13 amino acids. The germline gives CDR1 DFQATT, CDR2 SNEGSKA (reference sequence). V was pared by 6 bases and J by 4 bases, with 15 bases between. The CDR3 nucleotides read TGCAGTGCCCGCCGGGAAGTAGTCTATGGCTACACCTTC. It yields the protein CSARREVVYGYTF.

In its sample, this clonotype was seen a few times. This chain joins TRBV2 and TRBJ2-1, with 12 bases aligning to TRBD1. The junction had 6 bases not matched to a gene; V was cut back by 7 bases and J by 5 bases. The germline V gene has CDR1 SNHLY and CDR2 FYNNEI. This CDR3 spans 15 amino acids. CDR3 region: CASKRDRGPDNEQFF. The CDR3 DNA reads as TGTGCCAGCAAGCGGGACAGGGGGCCCGACAATGAGCAGTTCTTC.

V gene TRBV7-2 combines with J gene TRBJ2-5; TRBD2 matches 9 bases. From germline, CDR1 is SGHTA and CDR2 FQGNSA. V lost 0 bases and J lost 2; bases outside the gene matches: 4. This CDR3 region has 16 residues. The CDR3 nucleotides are TGTGCCAGCAGCTTAGCACTAGCGGGTGTACAAGAGACCCAGTACTTC. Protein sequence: CASSLALAGVQETQYF.

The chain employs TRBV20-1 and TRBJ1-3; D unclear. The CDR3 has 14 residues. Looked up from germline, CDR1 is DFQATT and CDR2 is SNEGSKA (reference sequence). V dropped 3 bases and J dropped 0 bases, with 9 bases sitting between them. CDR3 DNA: TGCAGTGCTAGTGGCCGGATCTCTGGAAACACCATATATTTT. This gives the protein CSASGRISGNTIYF.

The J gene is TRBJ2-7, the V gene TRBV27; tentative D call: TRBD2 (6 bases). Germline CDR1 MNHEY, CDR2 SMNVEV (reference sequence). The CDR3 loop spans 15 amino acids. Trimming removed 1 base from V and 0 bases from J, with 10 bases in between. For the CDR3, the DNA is TGTGCCAGCAGTTTATGGGGAGGCCCCTCCTACGAGCAGTACTTC. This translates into CASSLWGGPSYEQYF.

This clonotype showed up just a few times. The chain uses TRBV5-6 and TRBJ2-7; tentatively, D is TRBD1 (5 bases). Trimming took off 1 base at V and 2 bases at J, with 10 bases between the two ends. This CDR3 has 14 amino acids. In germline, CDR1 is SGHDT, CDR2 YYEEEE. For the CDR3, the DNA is TGTGCCAGCAGCTTGTTGGGGCTAGCCTACGAGCAGTACTTC. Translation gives CASSLLGLAYEQYF.

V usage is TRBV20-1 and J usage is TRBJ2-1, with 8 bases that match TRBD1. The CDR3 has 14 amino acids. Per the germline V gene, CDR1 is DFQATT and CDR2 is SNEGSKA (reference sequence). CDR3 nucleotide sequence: TGCAGCTTCCCGAGACAGGGGTACCACAATGAGCAGTTCTTC. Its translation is CSFPRQGYHNEQFF.